These 30 T cell receptor beta chains share one sample of origin, sequenced in a study of tumor and adjacent non-tumor tissue in lung cancer. TCRbeta libraries were built with three rounds of nested PCR, modified from ARM-PCR. TCRdb itself ran the multiplex PCR reads through MiXCR, one entry per CDR3 protein. The sample lists 60,000 or so distinct CDR3 sequences, roughly 60% seen once, with around a third in the top ten. The template was RNA from unsorted bulk tissue. Distant lung tissue was collected more than 3 cm away from the tumor edge. Sequencing was done on a sample of distant non-tumor lung tissue. These receptor sequences come from a man aged 70 or older with non-small cell lung cancer.

V and J are TRBV29-1 and TRBJ2-3, with 7 bases matching TRBD1. V lost 7 bases to trimming and J lost 3 bases; unmatched junction nucleotides: 28. The CDR3 is made up of 20 amino acids. Per germline, CDR1 SQVTM and CDR2 ANQGSEA. CDR3 coding DNA: TGCAGCGCGAGACAGGGAGTGTGCACCAGGGGTTTGGTCGGAACAGATACGCAGTATTTT. Protein product: CSARQGVCTRGLVGTDTQYF.

With respect to this clonotype: At one end, the junction sequence differs from germline, possibly due to a read error. The gene calls are TRBV6-5 and TRBJ1-2; no reliable D call. Germline loops: CDR1 MNHEY, CDR2 SVGAGI. CDR3 length: 14 residues. Here the CDR3 reads CASGYSDPSYGYTF. The CDR3 DNA reads TGTGCCAGCGGTTACTCGGATCCAAGCTATGGTTACACCTTC.

This clonotype has only one observation. CDR3 residues: CASSIVASYEQYF. As DNA, the CDR3 is TGTGCCAGTAGTATAGTTGCCAGCTACGAGCAGTACTTC. The chain couples TRBV19 to TRBJ2-7, with D uncertain. V was shortened by 1 base and J by 3 bases, with 7 bases between the two germline ends. Looked up from germline, CDR1 is LNHDA and CDR2 is SQIVND (reference sequence). The CDR3 sequence is 13 residues long.

This clonotype was observed a single time. A much larger clone lies one base from this, so it may be a read error. This CDR3 is CTGNPGTTDSYNEQFF. The DNA of the CDR3 is TGCACCGGGAACCCAGGGACGACCGATTCCTACAATGAGCAGTTCTTC. The rearrangement joins TRBV29-1 to TRBJ2-1; D possibly matches TRBD1 or TRBD2 (5 bases each). This CDR3 comprises 16 residues. Germline assignment: CDR1 SQVTM and CDR2 ANQGSEA.

Comments on this clonotype: Mismatch with germline at one junction end may stem from a read error. V and J are TRBV12-3 or TRBV12-4 and TRBJ2-5; 9 bases are a match to TRBD1. CDR3 length: 13 residues. For the CDR3, the DNA is TGCGCCAGCAGTCGGACAGGGGTAGAGACCCACTACTTC. It is translated as CASSRTGVETHYF.

The chain carries TRBV14 and TRBJ2-7; no clear D gene. The V end lost 0 bases, the J end lost 4 bases, and 13 bases lay between the germline ends. The CDR3 has 15 amino acids. Germline assignment: CDR1 SGHDN and CDR2 FVKESK. Written as DNA, the CDR3 is TGTGCCAGCAGCCAAGATCGATCTAGGCCGTACGAGCAGTACTTC. Protein sequence: CASSQDRSRPYEQYF.

V is TRBV29-1 and J is TRBJ1-1; D not resolved. Germline V gene data show CDR1 as SQVTM and CDR2 as ANQGSEA. V was clipped by 6 bases and J by 1 base, with 9 bases between them. This CDR3 region has 12 residues. CDR3 in amino acids: CSVQAGNTEAFF. In DNA form, the CDR3 reads TGCAGCGTGCAGGCAGGGAACACTGAAGCTTTCTTT.

Comment on this clonotype: One junction end disagrees with the germline gene, perhaps due to a read error. The J gene is TRBJ2-6, the V gene TRBV11-2; TRBD2 aligns across 8 bases. This CDR3 is 17 amino acids long. Germline CDR1 reads SGHAT; CDR2 reads FQNNGV. The DNA for the CDR3 is TGTGCCAGCAGCTCCCGGGGGGGTAGCCCTGGGGCCAGCGTCCTTACTTTC. It codes for CASSSRGGSPGASVLTF. Full variable domain (rest looked up from reference TRBV11-2 and TRBJ2-6): EAGVAQSPRYKIIEKRQSVAFWCNPISGHATLYWYQQILGQGPKLLIQFQNNGVVDDSQLPKDRFSAERLKGVDSTLKIQPAKLEDSAVYLCASSSRGGSPGASVLTFGAGSRLTVL.

There are a few counts of this clonotype. This clone may be a read error of a much larger clone one base away. This chain connects TRBV12-3 or TRBV12-4 to TRBJ2-7; D unresolved. The CDR3 length is 13 residues. The CDR3 region has the DNA TGTGCCAACAGTTCTCACCGCTCCTACGAGCAGTACTTC. Its protein product is CANSSHRSYEQYF.

The chain couples TRBV11-2 to TRBJ2-5; 7 bases are shared with TRBD1. J lost 2 bases, V lost 8 bases, and 11 bases had no gene match. This CDR3 has 15 amino acids. The germline gives CDR1 SGHAT, CDR2 FQNNGV. The CDR3, as DNA: TGTGCCAGCTTAGGATGGGACAGCCCTCAAGAGACCCAGTACTTC. Protein: CASLGWDSPQETQYF.

The V gene is TRBV7-9, the J gene TRBJ2-5; D is ambiguous. The V gene lost 0 bases and the J gene lost 5 bases, with 10 bases spanning the gap. Germline assignment: CDR1 SEHNR and CDR2 FQNEAQ (reference sequence). CDR3 length: 14 residues. In DNA form, the CDR3 reads TGTGCCAGCAGCTTAGCCGGAATCAGGGAGACCCAGTACTTC. Translation gives CASSLAGIRETQYF.

Turning to this clonotype: Mismatch with germline at one junction end may stem from a read error. The CDR3 region is CVSSLEPPRAPHLHF. Written as DNA, the CDR3 is TGTGTCAGCAGCTTGGAACCCCCAAGGGCCCCTCACCTCCACTTT. The chain has TRBV11-2 and TRBJ1-6; no clear D. The CDR3 is 15 amino acids. CDR1 is SGHAT and CDR2 is FQNNGV in the germline V gene.

This clonotype was seen only once. A single base separates this from a much larger clone, so it may be a read error. The chain carries TRBV5-6 and TRBJ2-5; D gene uncertain. CDR1 and CDR2 (germline): SGHDT, YYEEEE. The CDR3 loop spans 14 amino acids. Trimming took off 0 bases at V and 6 bases at J, with 12 bases between the two ends. The CDR3 protein is CASSLAAAWKTQYF. CDR3 nucleotide sequence: TGTGCCAGCAGCTTGGCGGCGGCCTGGAAGACCCAGTACTTC.

About this clonotype itself: An end of the junction does not agree with germline; a read error may underlie this. The rearrangement links TRBV6-1 to TRBJ2-6; a possible D gene is TRBD1 (5 bases). CDR3 size: 16 residues. Germline V lookup: CDR1 MNHNS, CDR2 SASEGT. CDR3 sequence: CASSGNMGSGANVLTF. For the CDR3, the DNA is TGTGCCAGCAGTGGAAACATGGGCTCTGGGGCCAACGTCTTGACTTTC.

In DNA, the CDR3 is TGTGCCATCAGTGGCGGGGTGTTAGCGGGAGATACGCAGTATTTT. Protein product: CAISGGVLAGDTQYF. The chain joins TRBV10-3 to TRBJ2-3; 7 nucleotides agree with TRBD2. The J segment lost 5 bases and the V segment lost 4 bases, leaving 9 bases of the junction unmatched. CDR1 is ENHRY and CDR2 is SYGVKD in the germline V gene. The CDR3 consists of 15 residues.

Turning to this clonotype: A read error may account for a junction end that differs from germline. The chain uses TRBV7-9 and TRBJ1-2; possible D gene TRBD1, 6 bases. Looked up from germline, CDR1 is SEHNR and CDR2 is FQNEAQ (reference sequence). The length of the CDR3 is 14 residues. The CDR3 protein is CAGSLLQGGYGYTF. The CDR3 DNA is TGTGCCGGCAGCTTACTACAGGGCGGCTATGGCTACACCTTC.

To note about this clonotype: Compared with germline, one end of the junction differs, possibly owing to a read error. This chain joins TRBV6-2 or TRBV6-3 and TRBJ2-7; perhaps TRBD2 as D (6 bases). The CDR3 consists of 14 residues. The germline CDR1 and CDR2 sequences are MNHEY and SVGEGT. CDR3 in DNA: TGTGCCAGCAGAGATCCGGGACTGGCCTCCGAGAAGTACTTC. It yields the protein CASRDPGLASEKYF.

The chain uses TRBV20-1 and TRBJ2-7; no clear D gene. CDR3 length equals 14 residues. Trimming took 5 bases from V and 3 from J, leaving 17 bases between them. From germline, CDR1 is DFQATT and CDR2 SNEGSKA (reference sequence). In DNA form, the CDR3 reads TGCAGTGCTGGCCCCCTGCTAAATATCTACGAGCAGTACTTC. Its translation: CSAGPLLNIYEQYF.

The chain links TRBV11-2 to TRBJ2-3; D not resolved. Deletions cut 5 bases from V and 12 bases from J, with 15 bases between. The length of the CDR3 is 12 residues. In germline, CDR1 is SGHAT, CDR2 FQNNGV. Here the CDR3 reads CASSLVLSDQYF. The DNA of the CDR3 is TGTGCCAGCAGCCTTGTACTATCGGATCAGTATTTT.

On this clonotype: At one boundary the junction diverges from the germline segment, which might be a read error. The J gene is TRBJ1-3, the V gene TRBV28; 8 bases are shared with TRBD1. Germline loops: CDR1 MDHEN, CDR2 SYDVKM. The CDR3 totals 15 residues. The CDR3 nucleotides read TGTGCGAGCAGTTCCCCCGGGACAGGAGACAAGGCCACATATTTT. This sequence encodes CASSSPGTGDKATYF. Supplemented by reference TRBV28 and TRBJ1-3, the full variable domain reads DVKVTQSSRYLVKRTGEKVFLECVQDMDHENMFWYRQDPGLGLRLIYFSYDVKMKEKGDIPEGYSVSREKKERFSLILESASTNQTSMYLCASSSPGTGDKATYFGEGSWLTVV.

With regard to this clonotype: The junction and the germline gene differ at one end; a read error may be behind it. The chain uses TRBV11-2 and TRBJ2-1, with D possibly called TRBD1 or TRBD2 (5 bases each). Germline CDR1 reads SGHAT; CDR2 reads FQNNGV. This CDR3 is built from 14 residues. The chain's CDR3 is CACSLGSADNEQFF. The CDR3 DNA reads TGTGCCTGCAGCTTAGGTAGCGCGGACAATGAGCAATTCTTC. The whole variable domain, remainder taken from reference TRBV11-2 and TRBJ2-1, is EAGVAQSPRYKIIEKRQSVAFWCNPISGHATLYWYQQILGQGPKLLIQFQNNGVVDDSQLPKDRFSAERLKGVDSTLKIQPAKLEDSAVYLCACSLGSADNEQFFGPGTRLTVL.

The chain employs TRBV6-6 and TRBJ1-1; unclear D gene. The CDR3 runs to 13 residues. Germline lookup yields CDR1 MNHNY and CDR2 SVGAGI (reference sequence). Trimming cost V 3 bases and J 6 bases, with 11 bases left between them. The CDR3 nucleotides are TGTGCCAGCAGTTATATGGAGGGTTCTGAAGCTTTCTTT. Residues: CASSYMEGSEAFF.

This clonotype was seen more than once but under ten times. This rearrangement joins TRBV28 to TRBJ1-2, with D uncertain. Germline V CDR1 and CDR2: MDHEN, SYDVKM. This CDR3 contains 15 residues. Trimming removed 5 bases at V and 5 bases at J, with 18 bases between. The CDR3 DNA follows: TGTGCCAGCAGTCCACTAGGTGATTTCGGTTATGGCTACACCTTC. Protein product: CASSPLGDFGYGYTF.

A note on this clonotype: A much larger clonotype is one base distant, so this may be a read error. The gene calls are TRBV28 and TRBJ2-7; no reliable D call. Germline loops: CDR1 MDHEN, CDR2 SYDVKM. CDR3 length equals 13 residues. V was shortened by 5 bases and J by 6 bases, with 14 bases between the two germline ends. This chain's CDR3 is CASSLNRFSEQYF. The DNA of the CDR3 is TGTGCCAGCAGTCTAAACCGCTTCTCCGAGCAGTACTTC. Supplemented by reference TRBV28 and TRBJ2-7, the full variable domain reads DVKVTQSSRYLVKRTGEKVFLECVQDMDHENMFWYRQDPGLGLRLIYFSYDVKMKEKGDIPEGYSVSREKKERFSLILESASTNQTSMYLCASSLNRFSEQYFGPGTRLTVT.

Turning to this clonotype: No conserved phenylalanine or tryptophan is present at the end of the CDR3, so a read error is the likely explanation. This rearrangement joins TRBV11-3 to TRBJ2-1; weak D call: TRBD1 (7 bases). Germline CDR1 and CDR2: SGHNT and YENEEA. There are 18 residues in the CDR3. Trimming pared 1 base from V and 8 bases from J, leaving 24 bases between. In nucleotides, the CDR3 is TGTGCCAGCAGCTTAGGGGTGAGGCTAGCAGGGGGGACATATGAGCAGTTCTAC. Amino acid sequence: CASSLGVRLAGGTYEQFY.

With respect to this clonotype: Here the CDR3 omits its conserved ending phenylalanine or tryptophan, so a read error is the likely source. No DNA is shown, since the ends of the CDR3 on it are uncertain; the CDR3 is the one TCRdb lists. The chain links TRBV11-1 to TRBJ2-1; the table's D call of TRBD1 was not tested on the DNA. Germline assignment: CDR1 SGHAT and CDR2 FQDESV (reference sequence). The CDR3 numbers 14 amino acids, ends counted. CDR3 sequence: CASSPRTGVDEKFI.

For this clonotype: Because the CDR3's place on the DNA is in doubt, the DNA is left out and the CDR3 is given as listed by TCRdb. This sequence joins TRBV11-2 and TRBJ2-3; the table assigns TRBD2, which was not confirmed against the DNA. Termini included, the CDR3 measures 12 amino acids. Germline loops: CDR1 SGHAT, CDR2 FQNNGV. The CDR3 is CTSSLVLVDQYF.

This clonotype was counted ten times or more. The genes are TRBV29-1 and TRBJ2-1; D perhaps matches TRBD2 (7 bases). This CDR3 contains 14 residues. The V gene's germline CDR1 is SQVTM and CDR2 ANQGSEA. The V end lost 7 bases, the J end lost 6 bases, and 19 bases lay between the germline ends. The CDR3 spells CSGLTGGSGNEQFF. In DNA form, the CDR3 reads TGCAGCGGGCTGACAGGCGGGAGTGGCAATGAGCAGTTCTTC.

Relative to its sample, this clonotype is medium-sized. V gene TRBV4-2 combines with J gene TRBJ2-5; D is unclear. CDR1 LGHNA and CDR2 YNFKEQ come from the germline V gene. There are 17 residues in the CDR3. V lost 0 bases and J 5 bases, leaving 19 bases between the germline ends. CDR3 DNA sequence: TGTGCCAGCAGCCAAGATCGTGGGGTCGCTCGGGTTGAGACCCAGTACTTC. Translated: CASSQDRGVARVETQYF.

To note about this clonotype: At one end the junction does not follow the germline gene, possibly because of a read error. The V call is TRBV6-1, the J call TRBJ2-6; tentative D call: TRBD1 (6 bases). The CDR3 has 16 residues. Germline assignment: CDR1 MNHNS and CDR2 SASEGT. This CDR3 reads CDGSAEDSSGAKVLTF. DNA for the CDR3: TGTGACGGCAGTGCCGAGGACAGCTCTGGGGCCAAAGTCCTGACTTTC.